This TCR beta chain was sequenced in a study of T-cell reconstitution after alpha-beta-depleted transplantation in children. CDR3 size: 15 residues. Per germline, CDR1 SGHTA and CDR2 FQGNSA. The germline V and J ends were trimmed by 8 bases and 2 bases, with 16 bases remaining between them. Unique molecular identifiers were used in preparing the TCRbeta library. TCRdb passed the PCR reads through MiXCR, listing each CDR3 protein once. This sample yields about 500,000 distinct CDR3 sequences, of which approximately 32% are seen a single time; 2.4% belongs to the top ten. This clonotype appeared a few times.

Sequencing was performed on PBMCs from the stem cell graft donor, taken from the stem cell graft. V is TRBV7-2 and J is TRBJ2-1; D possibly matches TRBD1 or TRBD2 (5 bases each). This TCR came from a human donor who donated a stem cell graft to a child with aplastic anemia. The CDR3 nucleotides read TGTGCCAGCTCCTTCTCGAGGGGCGCCTACAATGAGCAGTTCTTC. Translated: CASSFSRGAYNEQFF.